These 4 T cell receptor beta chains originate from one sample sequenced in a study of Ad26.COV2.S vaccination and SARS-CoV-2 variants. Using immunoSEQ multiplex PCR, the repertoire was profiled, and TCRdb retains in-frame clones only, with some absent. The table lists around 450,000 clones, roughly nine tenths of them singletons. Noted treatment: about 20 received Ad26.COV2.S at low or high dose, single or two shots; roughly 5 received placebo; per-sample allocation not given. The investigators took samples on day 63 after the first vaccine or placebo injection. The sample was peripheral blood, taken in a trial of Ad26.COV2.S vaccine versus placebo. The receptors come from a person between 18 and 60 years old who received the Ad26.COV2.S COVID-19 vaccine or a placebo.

DNA of the CDR3: TGTGCCAGCAGCGTAGGGGACAGATACACTGAAGCTTTCTTT. Protein: CASSVGDRYTEAFF. J is TRBJ1-1 and V is TRBV9; 7 bases line up with TRBD1. V dropped 0 bases and J dropped 3; count of bases not matched to a gene: 2. Germline V gives CDR1 SGDLS, CDR2 YYNGEE. The CDR3 extends over 14 amino acids.

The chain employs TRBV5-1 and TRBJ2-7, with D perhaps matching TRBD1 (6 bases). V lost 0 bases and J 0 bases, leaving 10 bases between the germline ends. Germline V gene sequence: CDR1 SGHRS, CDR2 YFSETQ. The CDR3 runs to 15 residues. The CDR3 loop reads CASSLGDTDSYEQYV. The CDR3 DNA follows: TGCGCCAGCAGCTTGGGGGACACTGACTCCTACGAGCAGTACGTC.

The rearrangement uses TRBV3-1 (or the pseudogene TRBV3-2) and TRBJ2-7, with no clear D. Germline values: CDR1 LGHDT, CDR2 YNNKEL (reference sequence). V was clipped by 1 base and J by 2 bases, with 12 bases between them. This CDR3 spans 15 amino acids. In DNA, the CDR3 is TGTGCCAGCAGCCAAGCATACGGTTGGGCCTACGAGCAGTACTTC. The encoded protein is CASSQAYGWAYEQYF.

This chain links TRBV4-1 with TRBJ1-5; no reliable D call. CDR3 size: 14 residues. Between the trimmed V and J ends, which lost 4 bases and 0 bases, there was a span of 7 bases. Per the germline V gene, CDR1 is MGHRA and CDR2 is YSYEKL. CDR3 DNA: TGCGCCAGCAGCCCTATTGATAGCAATCAGCCCCAGCATTTT. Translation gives CASSPIDSNQPQHF.